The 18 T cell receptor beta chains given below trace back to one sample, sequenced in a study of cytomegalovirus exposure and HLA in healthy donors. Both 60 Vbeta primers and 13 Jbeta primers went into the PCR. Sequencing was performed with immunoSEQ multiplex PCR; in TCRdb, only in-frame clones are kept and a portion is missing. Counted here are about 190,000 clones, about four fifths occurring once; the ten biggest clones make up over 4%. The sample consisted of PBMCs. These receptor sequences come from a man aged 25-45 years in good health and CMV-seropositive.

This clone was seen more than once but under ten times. The CDR3 DNA sequence: TGTGCCAGCAGCTTCGGGGTCTCCTACGAGCAGTACTTC. Translation: CASSFGVSYEQYF. The V gene is TRBV5-6, the J gene TRBJ2-7, with D perhaps TRBD2 (5 bases). The CDR3 totals 13 residues. Per germline, CDR1 SGHDT and CDR2 YYEEEE. Trimming left V 2 bases short and J 0 bases short, with 6 bases between.

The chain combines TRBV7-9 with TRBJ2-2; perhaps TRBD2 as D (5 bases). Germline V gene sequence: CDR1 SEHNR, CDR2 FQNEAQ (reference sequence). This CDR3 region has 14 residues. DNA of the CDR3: TGTTCCACTCTACCGGGGATAGCCACCGGGGAGCTGTTTTTT. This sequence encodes CSTLPGIATGELFF.

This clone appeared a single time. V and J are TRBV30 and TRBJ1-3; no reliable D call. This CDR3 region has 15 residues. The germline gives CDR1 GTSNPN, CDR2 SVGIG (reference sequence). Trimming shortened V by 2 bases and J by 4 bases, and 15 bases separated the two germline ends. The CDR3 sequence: CAWSSTLTSGNTIYF. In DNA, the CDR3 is TGTGCCTGGAGTTCGACTTTGACGTCAGGAAACACCATATATTTT.

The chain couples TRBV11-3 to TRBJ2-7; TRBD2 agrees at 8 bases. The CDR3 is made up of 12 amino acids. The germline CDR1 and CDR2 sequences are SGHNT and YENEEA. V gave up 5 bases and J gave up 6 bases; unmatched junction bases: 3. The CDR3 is CASSLAGGEQYF. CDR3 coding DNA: TGTGCCAGCAGCCTCGCGGGGGGCGAGCAGTACTTC.

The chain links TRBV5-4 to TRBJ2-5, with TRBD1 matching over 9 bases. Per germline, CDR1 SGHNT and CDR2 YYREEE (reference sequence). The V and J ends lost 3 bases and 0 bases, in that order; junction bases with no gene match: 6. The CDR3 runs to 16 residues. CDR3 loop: CASSSGDRANQETQYF. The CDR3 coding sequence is TGTGCCAGCAGCTCCGGGGACAGGGCTAACCAAGAGACCCAGTACTTC.

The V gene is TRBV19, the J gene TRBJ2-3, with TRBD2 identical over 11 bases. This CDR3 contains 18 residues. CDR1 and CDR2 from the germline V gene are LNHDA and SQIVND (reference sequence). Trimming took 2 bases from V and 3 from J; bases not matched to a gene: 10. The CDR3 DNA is TGTGCCAGTAGTATAACCGGGCTAGCGGGGGGAGGGACAGATACGCAGTATTTT. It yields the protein CASSITGLAGGGTDTQYF.

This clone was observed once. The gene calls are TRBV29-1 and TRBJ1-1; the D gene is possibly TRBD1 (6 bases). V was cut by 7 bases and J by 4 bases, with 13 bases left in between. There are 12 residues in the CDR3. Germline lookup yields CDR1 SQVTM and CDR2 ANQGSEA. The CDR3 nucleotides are TGCAGCGCCCCAGGGGAAGTCACTGAAGCTTTCTTT. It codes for CSAPGEVTEAFF.

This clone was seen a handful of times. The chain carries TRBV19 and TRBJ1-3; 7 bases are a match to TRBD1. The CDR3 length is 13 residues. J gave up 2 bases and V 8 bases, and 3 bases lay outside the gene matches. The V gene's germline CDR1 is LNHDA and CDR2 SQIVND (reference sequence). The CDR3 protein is CASGGQTGNTIYF. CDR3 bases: TGTGCCAGTGGGGGACAGACTGGAAACACCATATATTTT.

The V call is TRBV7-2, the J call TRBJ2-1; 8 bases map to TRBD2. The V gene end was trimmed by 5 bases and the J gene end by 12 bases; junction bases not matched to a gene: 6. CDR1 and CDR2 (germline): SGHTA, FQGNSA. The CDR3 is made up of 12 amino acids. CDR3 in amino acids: CASSRGGLWQFF. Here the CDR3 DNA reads TGTGCCAGCAGCCGCGGGGGGTTGTGGCAGTTCTTC.

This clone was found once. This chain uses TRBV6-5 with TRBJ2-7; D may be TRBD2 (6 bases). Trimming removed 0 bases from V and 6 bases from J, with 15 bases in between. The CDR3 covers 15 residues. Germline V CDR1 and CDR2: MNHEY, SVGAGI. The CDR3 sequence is CASSYSDGGSFEQYF. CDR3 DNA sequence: TGTGCCAGCAGTTACTCGGACGGGGGATCATTCGAGCAGTACTTC.

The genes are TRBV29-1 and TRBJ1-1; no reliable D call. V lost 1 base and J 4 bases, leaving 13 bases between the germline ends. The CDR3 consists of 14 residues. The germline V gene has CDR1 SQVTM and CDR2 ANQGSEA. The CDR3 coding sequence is TGCAGCGTTGAAGCGCTGGTCGGCGGCACTGAAGCTTTCTTT. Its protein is CSVEALVGGTEAFF.

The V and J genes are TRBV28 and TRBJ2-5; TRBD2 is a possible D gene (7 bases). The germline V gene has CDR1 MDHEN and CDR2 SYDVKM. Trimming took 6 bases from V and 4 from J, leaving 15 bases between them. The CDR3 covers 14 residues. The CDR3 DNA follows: TGTGCCAGCAGCTCTACAGGGAGGGGAGAGACCCAGTACTTC. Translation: CASSSTGRGETQYF.

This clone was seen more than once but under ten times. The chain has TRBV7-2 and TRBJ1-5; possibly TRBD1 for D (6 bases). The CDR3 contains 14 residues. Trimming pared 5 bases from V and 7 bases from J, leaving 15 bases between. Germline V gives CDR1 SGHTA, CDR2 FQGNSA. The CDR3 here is CASSIYRADQPQHF. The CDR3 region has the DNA TGTGCCAGCAGCATATACAGGGCGGACCAGCCCCAGCATTTT.

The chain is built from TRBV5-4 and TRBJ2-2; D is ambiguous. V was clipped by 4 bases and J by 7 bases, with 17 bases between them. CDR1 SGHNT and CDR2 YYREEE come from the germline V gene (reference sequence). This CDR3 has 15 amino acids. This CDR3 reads CASSPTFSLSGELFF. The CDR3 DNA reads TGTGCCAGCAGCCCTACCTTTTCCTTGAGCGGGGAGCTGTTTTTT.

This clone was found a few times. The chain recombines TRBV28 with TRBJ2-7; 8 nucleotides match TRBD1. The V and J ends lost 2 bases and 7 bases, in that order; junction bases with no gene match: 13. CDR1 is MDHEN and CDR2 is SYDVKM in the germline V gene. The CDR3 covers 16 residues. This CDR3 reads CASSLVLGQGTREQYF. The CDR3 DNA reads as TGTGCCAGCAGTTTAGTTCTCGGACAGGGAACGCGGGAGCAGTACTTC.

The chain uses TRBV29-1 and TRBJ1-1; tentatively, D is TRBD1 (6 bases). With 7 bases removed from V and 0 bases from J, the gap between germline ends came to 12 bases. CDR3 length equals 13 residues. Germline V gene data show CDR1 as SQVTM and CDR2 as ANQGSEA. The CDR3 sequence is CSAQGAMNTEAFF. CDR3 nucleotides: TGCAGCGCACAGGGTGCCATGAACACTGAAGCTTTCTTT.

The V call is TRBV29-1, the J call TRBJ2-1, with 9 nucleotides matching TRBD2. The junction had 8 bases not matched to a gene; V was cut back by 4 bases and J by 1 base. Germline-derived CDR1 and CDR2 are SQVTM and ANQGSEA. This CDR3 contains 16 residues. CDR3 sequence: CSVGGGGANSYNEQFF. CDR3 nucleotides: TGCAGCGTTGGGGGCGGGGGGGCGAATTCCTACAATGAGCAGTTCTTC.

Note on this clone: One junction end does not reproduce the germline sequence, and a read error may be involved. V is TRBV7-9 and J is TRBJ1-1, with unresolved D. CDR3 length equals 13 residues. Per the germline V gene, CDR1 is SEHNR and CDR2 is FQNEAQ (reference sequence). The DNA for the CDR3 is TGTTCCAGCAGCCCTGCCCTACAGTCTGAAGCTTTCTTT. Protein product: CSSSPALQSEAFF.